This record looks at one T cell receptor (beta chain) sequence and its context. Several immunoSEQ plates received, in even portions, the genomic DNA of each subset. The data were produced by immunoSEQ multiplex PCR, yet TCRdb's version contains in-frame clones alone and is incomplete. The sample shows around 88,000 clones, approximately 70% of them seen only once. The data stem from a study of shared clonotypes between healthy human individuals. Germline V gives CDR1 MGHRA, CDR2 YSYEKL. The CDR3 covers 16 residues. The ends lost 1 base at V and 3 bases at J; junction bases unmatched: 4. Healthy HIV-negative adults without recent acute infections or vaccinations served as donors. Each CD8 memory set brought CD45RO+ cells together with CCR7-negative CD45RA+ TemRA cells.

V gene TRBV4-1 combines with J gene TRBJ2-7; 12 bases map to TRBD2. The sequenced material came from memory CD8+ T cells sorted from blood. Subset: CD45RO+ cells pooled with CCR7-negative TemRA cells. The receptor comes from a man aged 25-40 years in good health. The CDR3 DNA follows: TGCGCCAGCAGCCAAGGACTAGCGGGAGATATCTACGAGCAGTACTTC. It translates to CASSQGLAGDIYEQYF.